This T cell receptor (beta chain) is drawn from a study of T cell responses to AZD1222 COVID-19 vaccine. Whole-study context: Recipients boosted at about 4 weeks or about 12 weeks are pooled. Study observations and caveats: Repertoires were obtained only post-peak T cell response. Nearly half of the spike-specific TCRs reportedly recognize variant regions that carry no mutations. After two AZD1222 doses, spike-specific TCR breadth and depth rose versus day 0.

Here immunoSEQ multiplex PCR was the method, and the copy in TCRdb shows in-frame clones only, minus some. The sample includes over 85,000 clones, roughly nine tenths of them seen just once. A word on this clone: The antigen is unknown.

The ends were cut back, 3 bases at V and 4 bases at J, with 13 bases in the middle. Germline CDR1 is KGHSH and CDR2 is LQKENI. The CDR3 is 15 residues long. The chain uses TRBV18 and TRBJ1-3, with a tentative D call TRBD1 (6 bases). The sample was peripheral blood, taken on day 0 of AZD1222 vaccination. The sequence was obtained from an adult in good health. The CDR3 DNA reads as TGTGCCAGCTCACCCTCGGACAGCTACGGAAACACCATATATTTT. Amino acid sequence: CASSPSDSYGNTIYF.